This T cell receptor (beta chain) was obtained from a study of neurological immune-mediated disorders. Unsorted libraries were generated from 2 million PBMCs held at -80 degrees C. V was pared by 6 bases and J by 4 bases, with 9 bases between. In germline, CDR1 is MGHDK, CDR2 SYGVNS. This CDR3 is 13 amino acids long. The team produced cDNA through 5'RACE using 10-nucleotide random UMIs. TCRdb reanalysed the 5' RACE reads using MiXCR and keeps one entry per CDR3 protein. The sample includes some 65,000 distinct CDR3 sequences, 3.5% to 4.5% of them seen just once. This clonotype was observed many times. The J gene is TRBJ2-2, the V gene TRBV25-1; D possibly corresponds to TRBD1 (6 bases). Sequencing was carried out using PBMCs. This TCR came from a middle-aged man with multiple sclerosis. The CDR3 DNA reads as TGTGCCAGCAGGGCAGGGGTCACCGGGGAGCTGTTTTTT. Its translation is CASRAGVTGELFF.